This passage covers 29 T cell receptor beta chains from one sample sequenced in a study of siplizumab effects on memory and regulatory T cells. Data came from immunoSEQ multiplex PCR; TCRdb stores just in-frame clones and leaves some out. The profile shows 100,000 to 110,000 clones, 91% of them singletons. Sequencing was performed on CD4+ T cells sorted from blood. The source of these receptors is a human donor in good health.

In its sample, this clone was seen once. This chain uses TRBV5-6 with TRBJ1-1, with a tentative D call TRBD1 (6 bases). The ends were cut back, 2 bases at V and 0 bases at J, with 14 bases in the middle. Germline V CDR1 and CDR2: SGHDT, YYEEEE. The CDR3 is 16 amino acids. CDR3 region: CASSFVGANMNTEAFF. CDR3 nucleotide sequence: TGTGCCAGCAGCTTCGTGGGGGCCAACATGAACACTGAAGCTTTCTTT.

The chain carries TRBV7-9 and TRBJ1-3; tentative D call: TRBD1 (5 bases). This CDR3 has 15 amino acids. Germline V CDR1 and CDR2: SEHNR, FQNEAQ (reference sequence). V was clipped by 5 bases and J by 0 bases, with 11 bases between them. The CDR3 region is CASSPDRVSGNTIYF. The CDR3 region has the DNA TGTGCCAGCAGCCCCGACAGAGTCTCTGGAAACACCATATATTTT.

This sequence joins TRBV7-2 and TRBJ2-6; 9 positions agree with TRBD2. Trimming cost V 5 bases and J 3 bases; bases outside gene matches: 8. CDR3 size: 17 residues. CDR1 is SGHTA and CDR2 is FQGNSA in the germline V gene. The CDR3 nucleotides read TGTGCCAGCAGCCCTCTAGCGGGGCTTGGTGGGGCCAACGTCCTGACTTTC. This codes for CASSPLAGLGGANVLTF.

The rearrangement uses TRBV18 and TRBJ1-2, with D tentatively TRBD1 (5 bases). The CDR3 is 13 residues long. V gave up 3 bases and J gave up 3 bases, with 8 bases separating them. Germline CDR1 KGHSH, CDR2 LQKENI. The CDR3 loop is CASSPRQHYGYTF. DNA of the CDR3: TGTGCCAGCTCACCGAGACAGCACTATGGCTACACCTTC.

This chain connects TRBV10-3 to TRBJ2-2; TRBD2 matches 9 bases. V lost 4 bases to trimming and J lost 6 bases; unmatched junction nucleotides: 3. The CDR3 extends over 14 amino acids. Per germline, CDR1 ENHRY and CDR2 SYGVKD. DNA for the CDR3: TGTGCCATCAGTGTAAGCGGGGGGTCCGGGGAGCTGTTTTTT. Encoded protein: CAISVSGGSGELFF.

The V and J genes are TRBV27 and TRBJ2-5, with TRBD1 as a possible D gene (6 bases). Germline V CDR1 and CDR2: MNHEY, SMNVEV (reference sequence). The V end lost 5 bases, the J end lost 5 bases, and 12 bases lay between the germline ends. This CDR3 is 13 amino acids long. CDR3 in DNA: TGTGCCAGCAGTATCAGGGGCGGGGAGACCCAGTACTTC. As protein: CASSIRGGETQYF.

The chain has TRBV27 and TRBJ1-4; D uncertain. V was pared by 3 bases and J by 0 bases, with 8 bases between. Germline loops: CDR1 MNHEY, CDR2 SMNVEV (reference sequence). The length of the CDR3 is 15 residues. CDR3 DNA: TGTGCCAGCAGTTTTTTGTCAGCAACTAATGAAAAACTGTTTTTT. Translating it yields CASSFLSATNEKLFF.

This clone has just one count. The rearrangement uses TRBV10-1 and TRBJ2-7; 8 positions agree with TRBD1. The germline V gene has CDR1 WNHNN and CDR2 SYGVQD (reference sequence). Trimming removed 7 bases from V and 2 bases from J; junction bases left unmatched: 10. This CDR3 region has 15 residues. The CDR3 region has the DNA TGCGCCAGCACCCCAAACCGGGACAGGCCCTACGAGCAGTACTTC. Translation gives CASTPNRDRPYEQYF.

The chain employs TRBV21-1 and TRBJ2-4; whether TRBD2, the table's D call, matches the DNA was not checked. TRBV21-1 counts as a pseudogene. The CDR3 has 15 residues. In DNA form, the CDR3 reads TGTGCCATCCGGAGGCCGCAGCTAGCCAAAAACATTCAGTACTTC. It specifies CAIRRPQLAKNIQYF.

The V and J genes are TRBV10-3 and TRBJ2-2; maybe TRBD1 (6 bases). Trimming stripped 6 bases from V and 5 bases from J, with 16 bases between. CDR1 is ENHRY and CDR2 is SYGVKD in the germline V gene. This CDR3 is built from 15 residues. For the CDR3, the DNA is TGTGCCATCAGCCCCGGGACATCTCTGACCGGGGAGCTGTTTTTT. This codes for CAISPGTSLTGELFF.

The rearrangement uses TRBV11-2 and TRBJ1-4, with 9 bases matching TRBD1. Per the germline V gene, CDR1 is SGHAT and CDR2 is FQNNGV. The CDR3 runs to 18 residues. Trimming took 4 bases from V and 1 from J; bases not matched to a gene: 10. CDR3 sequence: CASSSRGTGWGTNEKLFF. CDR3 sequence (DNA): TGTGCCAGCAGCTCGAGGGGGACAGGGTGGGGAACTAATGAAAAACTGTTTTTT.

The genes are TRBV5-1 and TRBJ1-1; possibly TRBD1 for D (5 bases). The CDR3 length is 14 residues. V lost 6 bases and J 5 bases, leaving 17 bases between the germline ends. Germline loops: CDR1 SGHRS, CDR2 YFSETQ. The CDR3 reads CASTVQGGGTEAFF. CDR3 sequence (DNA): TGCGCCAGCACCGTCCAGGGTGGGGGGACTGAAGCTTTCTTT.

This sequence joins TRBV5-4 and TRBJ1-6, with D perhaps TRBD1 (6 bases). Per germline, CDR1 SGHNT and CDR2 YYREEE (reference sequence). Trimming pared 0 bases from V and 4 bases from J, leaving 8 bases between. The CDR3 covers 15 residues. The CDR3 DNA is TGTGCCAGCAGCTTGGGGACAGAGTATAATTCACCCCTCCACTTT. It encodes CASSLGTEYNSPLHF.

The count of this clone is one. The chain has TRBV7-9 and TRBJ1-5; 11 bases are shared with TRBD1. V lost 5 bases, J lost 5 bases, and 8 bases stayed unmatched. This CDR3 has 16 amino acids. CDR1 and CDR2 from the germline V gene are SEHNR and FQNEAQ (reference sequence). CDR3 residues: CASSPGQGAIHQPQHF. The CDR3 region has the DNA TGTGCCAGCAGCCCCGGACAGGGGGCTATCCATCAGCCCCAGCATTTT.

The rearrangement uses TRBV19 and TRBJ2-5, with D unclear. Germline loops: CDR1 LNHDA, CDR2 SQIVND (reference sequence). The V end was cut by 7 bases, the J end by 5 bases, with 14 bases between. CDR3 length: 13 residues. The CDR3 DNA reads TGTGCCAGTAACCGACTGGGCTCGGAGACCCAGTACTTC. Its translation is CASNRLGSETQYF.

CDR3 protein: CASRVAGNQPQHF. As DNA, the CDR3 is TGTGCCAGCAGGGTGGCGGGCAATCAGCCCCAGCATTTT. The rearrangement joins TRBV5-8 to TRBJ1-5; D remains ambiguous. CDR3 length: 13 amino acids. The germline V gene encodes CDR1 SGHTS and CDR2 YDEGEE. Trimming took 5 bases from V and 2 from J, leaving 8 bases between them.

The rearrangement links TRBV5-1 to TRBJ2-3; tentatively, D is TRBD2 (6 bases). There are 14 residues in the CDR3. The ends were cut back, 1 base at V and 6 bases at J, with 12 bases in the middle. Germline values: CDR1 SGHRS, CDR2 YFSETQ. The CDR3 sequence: CASSLTSPSDTQYF. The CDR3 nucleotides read TGCGCCAGCAGCTTGACTAGCCCTAGCGATACGCAGTATTTT.

In DNA, the CDR3 is TGTGCCAGTAGTATAGTCGCGGGCACTGAAGCTTTCTTT. It encodes CASSIVAGTEAFF. This chain connects TRBV19 to TRBJ1-1; D gene unclear. The CDR3 runs to 13 residues. V lost 1 base and J 4 bases, leaving 7 bases between the germline ends. CDR1 is LNHDA, CDR2 SQIVND, per germline (reference sequence).

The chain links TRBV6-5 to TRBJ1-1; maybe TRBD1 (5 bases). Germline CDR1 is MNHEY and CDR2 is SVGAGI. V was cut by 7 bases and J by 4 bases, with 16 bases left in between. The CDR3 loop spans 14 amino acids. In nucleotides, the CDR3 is TGTGCCAGCACCAGAGCGGGGGGTATCACTGAAGCTTTCTTT. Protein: CASTRAGGITEAFF.

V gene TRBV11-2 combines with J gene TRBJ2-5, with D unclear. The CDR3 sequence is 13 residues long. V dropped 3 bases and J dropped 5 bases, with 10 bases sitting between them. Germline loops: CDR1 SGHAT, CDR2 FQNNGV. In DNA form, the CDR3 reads TGTGCCAGCAGCTTTAACCGTGGGGAGACCCAGTACTTC. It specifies CASSFNRGETQYF. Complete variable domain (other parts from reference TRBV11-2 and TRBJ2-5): EAGVAQSPRYKIIEKRQSVAFWCNPISGHATLYWYQQILGQGPKLLIQFQNNGVVDDSQLPKDRFSAERLKGVDSTLKIQPAKLEDSAVYLCASSFNRGETQYFGPGTRLLVL.

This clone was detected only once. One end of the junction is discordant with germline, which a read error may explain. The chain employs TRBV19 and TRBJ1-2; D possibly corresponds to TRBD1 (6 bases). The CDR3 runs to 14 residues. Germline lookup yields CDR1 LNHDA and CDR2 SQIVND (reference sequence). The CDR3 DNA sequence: TGTGCCAGTAGCATAGGGGTTGGGGGCTTTGGCTACACCTTC. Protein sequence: CASSIGVGGFGYTF.

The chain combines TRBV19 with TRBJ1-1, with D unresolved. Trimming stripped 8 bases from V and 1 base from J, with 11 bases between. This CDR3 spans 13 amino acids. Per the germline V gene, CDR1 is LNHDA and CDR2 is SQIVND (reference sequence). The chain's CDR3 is CASAGTGNTEAFF. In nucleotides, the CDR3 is TGTGCCAGTGCCGGAACGGGGAACACTGAAGCTTTCTTT.

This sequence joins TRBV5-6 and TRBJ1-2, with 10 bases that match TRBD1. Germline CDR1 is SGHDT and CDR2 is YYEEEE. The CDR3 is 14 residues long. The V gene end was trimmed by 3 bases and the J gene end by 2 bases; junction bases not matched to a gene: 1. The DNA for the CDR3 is TGTGCCAGCAGCTGGGGACAGGGGAACTATGGCTACACCTTC. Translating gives CASSWGQGNYGYTF.

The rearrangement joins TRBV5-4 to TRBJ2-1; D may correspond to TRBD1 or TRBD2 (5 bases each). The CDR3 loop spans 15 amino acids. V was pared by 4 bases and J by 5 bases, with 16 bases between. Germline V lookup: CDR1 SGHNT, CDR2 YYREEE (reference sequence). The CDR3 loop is CASSRGIGHNNEQFF. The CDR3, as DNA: TGTGCCAGCAGCCGAGGGATCGGACATAACAATGAGCAGTTCTTC. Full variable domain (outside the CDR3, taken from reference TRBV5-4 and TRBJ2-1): ETGVTQSPTHLIKTRGQQVTLRCSSQSGHNTVSWYQQALGQGPQFIFQYYREEENGRGNFPPRFSGLQFPNYSSELNVNALELDDSALYLCASSRGIGHNNEQFFGPGTRLTVL.

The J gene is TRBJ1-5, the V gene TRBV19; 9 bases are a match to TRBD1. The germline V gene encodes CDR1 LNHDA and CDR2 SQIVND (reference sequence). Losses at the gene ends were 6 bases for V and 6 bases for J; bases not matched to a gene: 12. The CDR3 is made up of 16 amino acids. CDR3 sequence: CASRTSGGQGGQPQHF. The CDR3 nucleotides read TGTGCCAGTAGGACGAGTGGGGGACAGGGAGGTCAGCCCCAGCATTTT.

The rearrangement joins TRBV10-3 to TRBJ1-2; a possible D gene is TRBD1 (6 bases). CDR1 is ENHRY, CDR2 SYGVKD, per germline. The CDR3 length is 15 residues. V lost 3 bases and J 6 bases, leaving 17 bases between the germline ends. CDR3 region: CAISELDRNLHGYTF. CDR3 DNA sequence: TGTGCCATCAGTGAACTCGACAGGAATCTTCATGGCTACACCTTC.

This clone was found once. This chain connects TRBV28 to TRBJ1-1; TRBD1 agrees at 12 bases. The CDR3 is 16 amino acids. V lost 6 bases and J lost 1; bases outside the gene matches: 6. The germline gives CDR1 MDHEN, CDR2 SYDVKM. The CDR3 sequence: CASRGGQGAGNTEAFF. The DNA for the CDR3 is TGTGCCAGCAGGGGGGGACAGGGGGCAGGGAACACTGAAGCTTTCTTT.

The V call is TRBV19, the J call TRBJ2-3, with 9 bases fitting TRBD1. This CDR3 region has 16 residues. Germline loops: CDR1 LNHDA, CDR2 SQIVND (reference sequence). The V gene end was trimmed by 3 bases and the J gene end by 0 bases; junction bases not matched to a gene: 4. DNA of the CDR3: TGTGCCAGTAGTATTTTGGGGACAGGGAGCACAGATACGCAGTATTTT. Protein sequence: CASSILGTGSTDTQYF.

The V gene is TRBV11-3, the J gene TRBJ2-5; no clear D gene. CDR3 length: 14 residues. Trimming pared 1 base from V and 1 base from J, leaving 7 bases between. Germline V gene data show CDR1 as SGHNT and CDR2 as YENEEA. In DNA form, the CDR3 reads TGTGCCAGCAGCTTAGGTCTGAGCCAAGAGACCCAGTACTTC. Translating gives CASSLGLSQETQYF. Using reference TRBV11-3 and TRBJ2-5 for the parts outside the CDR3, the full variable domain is EAGVVQSPRYKIIEKKQPVAFWCNPISGHNTLYWYLQNLGQGPELLIRYENEEAVDDSQLPKDRFSAERLKGVDSTLKIQPAELGDSAVYLCASSLGLSQETQYFGPGTRLLVL.